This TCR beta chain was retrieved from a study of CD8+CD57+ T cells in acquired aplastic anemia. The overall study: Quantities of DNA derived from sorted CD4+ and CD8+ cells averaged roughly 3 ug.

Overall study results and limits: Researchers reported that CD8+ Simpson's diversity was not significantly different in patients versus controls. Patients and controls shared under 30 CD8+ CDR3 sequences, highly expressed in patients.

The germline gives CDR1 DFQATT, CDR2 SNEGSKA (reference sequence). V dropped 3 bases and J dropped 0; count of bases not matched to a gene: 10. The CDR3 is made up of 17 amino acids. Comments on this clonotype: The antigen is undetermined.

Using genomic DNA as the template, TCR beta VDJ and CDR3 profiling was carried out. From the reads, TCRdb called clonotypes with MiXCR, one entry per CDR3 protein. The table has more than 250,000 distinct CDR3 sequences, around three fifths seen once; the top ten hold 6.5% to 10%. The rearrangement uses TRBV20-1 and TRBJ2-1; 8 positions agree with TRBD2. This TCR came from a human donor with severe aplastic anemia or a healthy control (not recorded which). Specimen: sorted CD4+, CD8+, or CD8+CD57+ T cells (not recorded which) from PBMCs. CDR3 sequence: CSARTGLAAFSYNEQFF. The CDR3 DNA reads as TGCAGTGCTAGGACAGGACTAGCAGCCTTCTCCTACAATGAGCAGTTCTTC.